The rows below give T cell receptor beta chains drawn from one sample of a study of patients and donors after allogeneic stem cell transplantation. TCRdb used MiXCR to reprocess the RT-PCR reads, holding one entry per CDR3 protein. The sample has 920,000 or so distinct CDR3 sequences, about a sixth seen once. Sequences were obtained from blood, either unsorted or a sorted T cell fraction (not recorded which). These receptors all come from a human donor who was either an allogeneic HSCT recipient or a stem cell or donor lymphocyte infusion donor (not recorded which). It is not recorded whose cells these are; they may come from a transplant donor. CDR3s include the opening cysteine and the closing phenylalanine or tryptophan. Fields, in order: CDR3 protein, CDR3 DNA, V gene, J gene, D gene, clone size. D genes are given only for firm matches. Clone sizes are given selectively: once, few, many, or a class where the clone is expanded.

cdr3_aa: CASSYRDRSDYEQYF
cdr3_nt: TGCGCCAGCAGCTACCGGGACAGGTCAGACTACGAGCAGTACTTC
v_call: TRBV5-1
j_call: TRBJ2-7
d_call: TRBD1
clone_size: -

cdr3_aa: CASSNKATGELFF
cdr3_nt: TGTGCCAGCAGCAACAAGGCCACCGGGGAGCTGTTTTTT
v_call: TRBV7-2
j_call: TRBJ2-2
d_call: -
clone_size: few

cdr3_aa: CSAREIYTEAFF
cdr3_nt: TGCAGTGCTAGAGAGATCTACACTGAAGCTTTCTTT
v_call: TRBV20-1
j_call: TRBJ1-1
d_call: -
clone_size: -

cdr3_aa: CSATDAVTEQYF
cdr3_nt: TGCAGTGCGACTGACGCGGTCACCGAGCAGTACTTC
v_call: TRBV20-1
j_call: TRBJ2-7
d_call: -
clone_size: -

cdr3_aa: CATSRDIRSSGRALDTQYF
cdr3_nt: TGTGCCACCAGCAGAGATATAAGGTCTAGCGGGAGGGCTTTAGATACGCAGTATTTT
v_call: TRBV15
j_call: TRBJ2-3
d_call: TRBD2
clone_size: -

cdr3_aa: CASSLASNPGELFF
cdr3_nt: TGTGCCAGCAGCTTAGCCAGTAATCCCGGGGAGCTGTTTTTT
v_call: TRBV7-2
j_call: TRBJ2-2
d_call: -
clone_size: few

cdr3_aa: CASSSSGGRRETQYF
cdr3_nt: TGTGCCAGCAGTTCCAGTGGGGGGCGGAGGGAGACCCAGTACTTC
v_call: TRBV12-3/TRBV12-4
j_call: TRBJ2-5
d_call: -
clone_size: few

cdr3_aa: CASRRTGGSGNTIYF
cdr3_nt: TGTGCCAGCAGACGGACAGGGGGCTCTGGAAACACCATATATTTT
v_call: TRBV3-1
j_call: TRBJ1-3
d_call: TRBD1
clone_size: few

cdr3_aa: CASSLTGQLTDTQYF
cdr3_nt: TGCGCCAGCAGCCTTACGGGACAGCTCACAGATACGCAGTATTTT
v_call: TRBV5-1
j_call: TRBJ2-3
d_call: TRBD1
clone_size: -

cdr3_aa: CSAWLNNEKLFF
cdr3_nt: TGCAGTGCATGGCTGAATAATGAAAAACTGTTTTTT
v_call: TRBV20-1
j_call: TRBJ1-4
d_call: -
clone_size: once

cdr3_aa: CASILRASSYGYTF
cdr3_nt: TGTGCCAGCATCCTTAGGGCCAGCTCGTATGGCTACACCTTC
v_call: TRBV2
j_call: TRBJ1-2
d_call: -
clone_size: few

cdr3_aa: CASSSSQAGPYEQYF
cdr3_nt: TGTGCCAGCAGCTCCTCGCAAGCAGGTCCCTACGAGCAGTACTTC
v_call: TRBV11-3
j_call: TRBJ2-7
d_call: -
clone_size: -

cdr3_aa: CASKEGGGSYNEQFF
cdr3_nt: TGCGCCAGCAAAGAGGGGGGGGGCTCCTACAATGAGCAGTTCTTC
v_call: TRBV5-1
j_call: TRBJ2-1
d_call: -
clone_size: many

cdr3_aa: CASSLNPRGNTGELFF
cdr3_nt: TGTGCCAGCAGCTTAAACCCCAGGGGGAACACCGGGGAGCTGTTTTTT
v_call: TRBV7-3
j_call: TRBJ2-2
d_call: -
clone_size: few

cdr3_aa: CASSFMSDRSEYEQYF
cdr3_nt: TGTGCCAGCAGTTTTATGTCGGACAGAAGCGAGTACGAGCAGTACTTC
v_call: TRBV27
j_call: TRBJ2-7
d_call: -
clone_size: few

cdr3_aa: CSARIIGQGASNEQFF
cdr3_nt: TGCAGTGCTAGAATTATCGGACAGGGGGCGTCCAATGAGCAGTTCTTC
v_call: TRBV20-1
j_call: TRBJ2-1
d_call: TRBD1
clone_size: few

cdr3_aa: CASSQAPNEQFF
cdr3_nt: TGTGCCAGCAGCCAAGCCCCAAATGAGCAGTTCTTC
v_call: TRBV3-1
j_call: TRBJ2-1
d_call: -
clone_size: -

cdr3_aa: CASSFTRLGPYF
cdr3_nt: TGTGCCAGCAGCTTCACGCGGCTGGGGCCGTATTTT
v_call: TRBV6-2/TRBV6-3
j_call: TRBJ2-3
d_call: -
clone_size: -

cdr3_aa: CASSNGAGPLNTYF
cdr3_nt: TGTGCCAGTAGTAATGGGGCAGGCCCTCTGAATACGTACTTC
v_call: TRBV19
j_call: TRBJ2-7
d_call: -
clone_size: -

cdr3_aa: CAIKEQGGTNSPLHF
cdr3_nt: TGTGCCATCAAGGAACAGGGGGGAACCAATTCACCCCTCCACTTT
v_call: TRBV10-3
j_call: TRBJ1-6
d_call: TRBD1
clone_size: few

cdr3_aa: CASSSLRKGRTYGYTF
cdr3_nt: TGTGCCAGCAGCTCCCTTCGGAAAGGACGTACCTATGGCTACACCTTC
v_call: TRBV11-2
j_call: TRBJ1-2
d_call: -
clone_size: -

cdr3_aa: CASSPLGGGSSEQYF
cdr3_nt: TGCGCCAGCAGCCCCCTCGGGGGAGGGTCAAGCGAGCAGTACTTC
v_call: TRBV4-1
j_call: TRBJ2-7
d_call: TRBD2
clone_size: few

cdr3_aa: CSAPGTGGHEKLFF
cdr3_nt: TGCAGTGCTCCGGGGACAGGGGGACATGAAAAACTGTTTTTT
v_call: TRBV20-1
j_call: TRBJ1-4
d_call: TRBD1
clone_size: -

cdr3_aa: CASSFRIAPPETQYF
cdr3_nt: TGTGCCAGCAGTTTCAGGATAGCGCCCCCAGAGACCCAGTACTTC
v_call: TRBV6-2/TRBV6-3
j_call: TRBJ2-5
d_call: -
clone_size: -

cdr3_aa: CASSLVWGSEAFF
cdr3_nt: TGCGCCAGCAGCTTGGTATGGGGCTCTGAAGCTTTCTTT
v_call: TRBV5-1
j_call: TRBJ1-1
d_call: -
clone_size: -

cdr3_aa: CASSPTGWTNTGELFF
cdr3_nt: TGCGCCAGCAGTCCAACGGGGTGGACAAACACCGGGGAGCTGTTTTTT
v_call: TRBV5-1
j_call: TRBJ2-2
d_call: -
clone_size: few

cdr3_aa: CASSPLRTRKETQYF
cdr3_nt: TGTGCCAGCAGTCCCCTAAGGACTAGAAAAGAGACCCAGTACTTC
v_call: TRBV27
j_call: TRBJ2-5
d_call: TRBD2
clone_size: few

cdr3_aa: CASSLTGQGWANTGELFF
cdr3_nt: TGTGCCAGCAGCTTAACGGGGCAGGGCTGGGCGAACACCGGGGAGCTGTTTTTT
v_call: TRBV7-3
j_call: TRBJ2-2
d_call: -
clone_size: once

cdr3_aa: CASSGGFGYGYTF
cdr3_nt: TGTGCCAGCAGTGGGGGGTTTGGCTATGGCTACACCTTC
v_call: TRBV6-1
j_call: TRBJ1-2
d_call: -
clone_size: -